Listed here are 22 T cell receptor beta chains from one sample, sequenced in a study of blood T cell repertoires in COVID-19. Method: immunoSEQ multiplex PCR; TCRdb's copy keeps in-frame clones and lacks some. The sample lists about 410,000 clones, 86% occurring once. The sequencing sample was made of peripheral blood. These receptor sequences come from a woman in her thirties with active or convalescent COVID-19.

The chain combines TRBV30 with TRBJ1-1; D is ambiguous. The V gene's germline CDR1 is GTSNPN and CDR2 SVGIG (reference sequence). Trimming shortened V by 4 bases and J by 5 bases, and 17 bases separated the two germline ends. The CDR3 is made up of 14 amino acids. DNA of the CDR3: TGTGCCTGGAAAGGAGATTCGGTCGGAACTGAAGCTTTCTTT. It specifies CAWKGDSVGTEAFF. The full variable domain, rest sourced from reference TRBV30 and TRBJ1-1, is SQTIHQWPATLVQPVGSPLSLECTVEGTSNPNLYWYRQAAGRGLQLLFYSVGIGQISSEVPQNLSASRPQDRQFILSSKKLLLSDSGFYLCAWKGDSVGTEAFFGQGTRLTVV.

This clone was counted once. This chain links TRBV11-2 with TRBJ2-3, with 9 bases matching TRBD2. The CDR3 totals 15 residues. The germline V gene has CDR1 SGHAT and CDR2 FQNNGV. V lost 1 base, J lost 3 bases, and 2 bases stayed unmatched. The CDR3 loop is CASSLGSGSTDTQYF. CDR3 nucleotides: TGTGCCAGCAGCTTAGGTAGCGGGAGTACAGATACGCAGTATTTT.

The genes are TRBV7-2 and TRBJ2-1; 12 bases map to TRBD2. V gave up 3 bases and J gave up 8 bases; unmatched junction bases: 2. The CDR3 consists of 14 residues. Germline V gene data show CDR1 as SGHTA and CDR2 as FQGNSA. The CDR3 region is CASSLGTSGHEQFF. The CDR3 DNA sequence: TGTGCCAGCAGCTTGGGGACTAGCGGGCATGAGCAGTTCTTC.

The genes are TRBV18 and TRBJ1-1; D is unresolved. CDR1 and CDR2 from the germline V gene are KGHSH and LQKENI. The CDR3 consists of 15 residues. The V end lost 6 bases, the J end lost 1 base, and 15 bases lay between the germline ends. The CDR3 protein is CASSPLMAGNTEAFF. The CDR3 bases are TGTGCCAGCTCCCCCTTGATGGCAGGGAACACTGAAGCTTTCTTT. The full variable domain, in which reference TRBV18 and TRBJ1-1 provide the parts outside the CDR3, is NAGVMQNPRHLVRRRGQEARLRCSPMKGHSHVYWYRQLPEEGLKFMVYLQKENIIDESGMPKERFSAEFPKEGPSILRIQQVVRGDSAAYFCASSPLMAGNTEAFFGQGTRLTVV.

The rearrangement joins TRBV2 to TRBJ2-3; D is possibly TRBD2 (6 bases). Trimming cost V 4 bases and J 3 bases, with 17 bases left between them. Germline CDR1 reads SNHLY; CDR2 reads FYNNEI. The CDR3 contains 16 residues. CDR3 sequence: CASSAGTADQTDTQYF. The CDR3 nucleotides are TGTGCCAGCAGTGCCGGGACTGCGGATCAAACAGATACGCAGTATTTT.

The gene calls are TRBV3-1 (or the pseudogene TRBV3-2) and TRBJ2-7, with 10 positions matching TRBD1. The CDR3 totals 19 residues. Unmatched junction bases numbered 13, after V lost 1 base and J lost 1 base. Per germline, CDR1 LGHDT and CDR2 YNNKEL (reference sequence). CDR3 nucleotide sequence: TGTGCCAGCAGCCAAGGAGCTGGACAGGGGGGTTCTTGGTCCTACGAGCAGTACTTC. It yields the protein CASSQGAGQGGSWSYEQYF.

V usage is TRBV7-9 and J usage is TRBJ2-7, with a possible D match to TRBD2 (5 bases). The CDR3 consists of 16 residues. Germline V gives CDR1 SEHNR, CDR2 FQNEAQ (reference sequence). V lost 5 bases, J lost 4 bases, and 21 bases lay in between. In nucleotides, the CDR3 is TGTGCCAGCAGCCCTAAAGAGGTCGGACGGGATTACGAGCAGTACTTC. Translating it yields CASSPKEVGRDYEQYF.

The chain combines TRBV5-6 with TRBJ2-5; 12 bases map to TRBD2. Germline CDR1 is SGHDT and CDR2 is YYEEEE. The CDR3 sequence is 16 residues long. The V segment lost 2 bases and the J segment 2 bases; nucleotides outside the gene matches: 4. The CDR3 region is CASSFRTSGVQETQYF. For the CDR3, the DNA is TGTGCCAGCAGCTTCCGGACTAGCGGGGTACAAGAGACCCAGTACTTC.

The chain couples TRBV6-5 to TRBJ1-1; weak D call: TRBD1 (6 bases). The CDR3 length is 14 residues. V lost 5 bases, J lost 7 bases, and 17 bases lay in between. Germline V gene data show CDR1 as MNHEY and CDR2 as SVGAGI. CDR3 coding DNA: TGTGCCAGCAGTCTTCTCTTAGGACAGTTTGAAGCTTTCTTT. This translates into CASSLLLGQFEAFF.

The chain joins TRBV12-5 to TRBJ2-7; tentative D call: TRBD1 (5 bases). Germline assignment: CDR1 LGHNT and CDR2 FRNRAP. CDR3 length: 12 amino acids. The V end lost 1 base, the J end lost 5 bases, and 6 bases lay between the germline ends. The CDR3 protein is CASGLAGNEQYF. DNA for the CDR3: TGTGCTAGTGGTTTGGCAGGGAACGAGCAGTACTTC.

This clone was observed a single time. V usage is TRBV3-1 (or the pseudogene TRBV3-2) and J usage is TRBJ1-5; D remains ambiguous. The germline V gene encodes CDR1 LGHDT and CDR2 YNNKEL (reference sequence). The V end was cut by 2 bases, the J end by 5 bases, with 10 bases between. The length of the CDR3 is 14 residues. The CDR3 sequence: CASSQTGNHQPQHF. The CDR3 DNA sequence: TGTGCCAGCAGCCAAACCGGGAACCATCAGCCCCAGCATTTT.

The CDR3: CAWSAYSGRTYYEQYF. The CDR3 DNA is TGTGCCTGGAGTGCATATAGCGGGAGGACCTACTACGAGCAGTACTTC. V and J are TRBV30 and TRBJ2-7; 10 nucleotides agree with TRBD2. V gave up 1 base and J gave up 3 bases; unmatched junction bases: 9. The CDR3 loop spans 16 amino acids. Per germline, CDR1 GTSNPN and CDR2 SVGIG (reference sequence).

This clone was counted a single time. The chain carries TRBV7-9 and TRBJ1-3, with 7 bases identical to TRBD1. Germline V gene data show CDR1 as SEHNR and CDR2 as FQNEAQ (reference sequence). The CDR3 has 15 amino acids. V shed 1 base, J shed 4 bases, and the junction held 4 bases outside the gene matches. CDR3 in amino acids: CASSLGTGEGNTIYF. The DNA of the CDR3 is TGTGCCAGCAGCTTAGGAACAGGGGAAGGAAACACCATATATTTT.

This chain links TRBV6-2 or TRBV6-3 with TRBJ2-1; TRBD2 agrees at 14 bases. Germline V gene sequence: CDR1 MNHEY, CDR2 SVGEGT. CDR3 length: 16 residues. With V trimmed by 4 bases and J by 7 bases, 6 bases remained unmatched. CDR3 protein: CASSSSGTSGRNEQFF. CDR3 nucleotide sequence: TGTGCCAGCAGTTCTTCCGGGACTAGCGGGAGAAATGAGCAGTTCTTC.

The V and J genes are TRBV7-6 and TRBJ2-3; 11 bases match TRBD2. CDR1 and CDR2 from the germline V gene are SGHVS and FNYEAQ. With V trimmed by 5 bases and J by 1 base, 11 bases remained unmatched. This CDR3 is 18 amino acids long. Here the CDR3 reads CASSKTWASGGRTDTQYF. The CDR3 DNA sequence: TGTGCCAGCAGCAAGACGTGGGCTAGCGGGGGGCGCACAGATACGCAGTATTTT.

The rearrangement joins TRBV13 to TRBJ1-4; D remains unclear. The CDR3 length is 13 residues. V lost 5 bases to trimming and J lost 1 base, with 5 bases between them. Germline V gene sequence: CDR1 PRHDT, CDR2 FYEKMQ (reference sequence). This chain's CDR3 is CASSQLTNEKLFF. In nucleotides, the CDR3 is TGTGCCAGCAGCCAACTAACTAATGAAAAACTGTTTTTT.

A note on this clone: A single base separates this from a much larger clone, so it may be a read error. This chain joins TRBV21-1 and TRBJ1-5. TRBV21-1 counts as a pseudogene. The CDR3 is 12 amino acids. Written as DNA, the CDR3 is TGTGCCAGCAGCTATAGCAATCAGCCCCAGCATTTT. The encoded protein is CASSYSNQPQHF.

The rearrangement links TRBV5-4 to TRBJ2-7; 9 bases are shared with TRBD1. Unmatched junction bases numbered 7, after V lost 3 bases and J lost 3 bases. The CDR3 runs to 15 residues. CDR1 is SGHNT, CDR2 YYREEE, per germline (reference sequence). The DNA of the CDR3 is TGTGCCAGCAGCTCGCGAACGACAGGGGGCTACGAGCAGTACTTC. It specifies CASSSRTTGGYEQYF.

This clone was recorded only once. CDR3 DNA: TGTGCCAGCAGCCCATGGGGGCTAGCGGGGGGGCCGAGGCCAGATACGCAGTATTTT. This gives the protein CASSPWGLAGGPRPDTQYF. The V and J genes are TRBV5-8 and TRBJ2-3, with 12 bases lining up with TRBD2. CDR1 SGHTS and CDR2 YDEGEE come from the germline V gene. The CDR3 runs to 19 residues. Trimming cost V 4 bases and J 4 bases; bases outside gene matches: 16.

Concerning this clone itself: Other DNA variants within this sample encode the same CDR3. The CDR3 is CASSSGQGATNEKLFF. CDR3 nucleotide sequence: TGCGCCAGCAGCTCGGGACAGGGGGCTACTAATGAAAAACTGTTTTTT. The V and J genes are TRBV5-1 and TRBJ1-4; 12 bases line up with TRBD1. This CDR3 spans 16 amino acids. Germline V gene lookup returns CDR1 SGHRS and CDR2 YFSETQ. The V segment lost 3 bases and the J segment 2 bases; nucleotides outside the gene matches: 2. The full variable domain, in which reference TRBV5-1 and TRBJ1-4 provide the parts outside the CDR3, is KAGVTQTPRYLIKTRGQQVTLSCSPISGHRSVSWYQQTPGQGLQFLFEYFSETQRNKGNFPGRFSGRQFSNSRSEMNVSTLELGDSALYLCASSSGQGATNEKLFFGSGTQLSVL.

The chain couples TRBV18 to TRBJ1-2; 7 bases fit TRBD1. J was trimmed by 4 bases and V by 2 bases; bases with no gene match: 7. This CDR3 region has 15 residues. From germline, CDR1 is KGHSH and CDR2 LQKENI. CDR3 DNA: TGTGCCAGCTCACCATTTAGGGGGCTCGGCTATGGCTACACCTTC. Its translation: CASSPFRGLGYGYTF.

The chain joins TRBV5-4 to TRBJ1-1, with unresolved D. Trimming took off 1 base at V and 5 bases at J, with 9 bases between the two ends. The germline gives CDR1 SGHNT, CDR2 YYREEE (reference sequence). There are 13 residues in the CDR3. The CDR3 sequence is CASSLLSGTEAFF. In DNA form, the CDR3 reads TGTGCCAGCAGCTTGTTAAGCGGGACTGAAGCTTTCTTT.